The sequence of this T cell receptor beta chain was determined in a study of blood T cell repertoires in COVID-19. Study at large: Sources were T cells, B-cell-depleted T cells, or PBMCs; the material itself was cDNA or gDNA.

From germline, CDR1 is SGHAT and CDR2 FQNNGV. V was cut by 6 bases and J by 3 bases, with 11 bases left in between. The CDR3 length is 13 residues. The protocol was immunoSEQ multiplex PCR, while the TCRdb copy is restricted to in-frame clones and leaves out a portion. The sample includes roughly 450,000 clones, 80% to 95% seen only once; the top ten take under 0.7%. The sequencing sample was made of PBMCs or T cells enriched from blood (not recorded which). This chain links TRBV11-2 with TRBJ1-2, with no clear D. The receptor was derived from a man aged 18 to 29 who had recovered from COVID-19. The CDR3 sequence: CASRAVGHYGYTF. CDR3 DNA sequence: TGTGCCAGCAGAGCGGTCGGGCACTATGGCTACACCTTC. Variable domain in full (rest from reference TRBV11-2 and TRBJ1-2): EAGVAQSPRYKIIEKRQSVAFWCNPISGHATLYWYQQILGQGPKLLIQFQNNGVVDDSQLPKDRFSAERLKGVDSTLKIQPAKLEDSAVYLCASRAVGHYGYTFGSGTRLTVV.